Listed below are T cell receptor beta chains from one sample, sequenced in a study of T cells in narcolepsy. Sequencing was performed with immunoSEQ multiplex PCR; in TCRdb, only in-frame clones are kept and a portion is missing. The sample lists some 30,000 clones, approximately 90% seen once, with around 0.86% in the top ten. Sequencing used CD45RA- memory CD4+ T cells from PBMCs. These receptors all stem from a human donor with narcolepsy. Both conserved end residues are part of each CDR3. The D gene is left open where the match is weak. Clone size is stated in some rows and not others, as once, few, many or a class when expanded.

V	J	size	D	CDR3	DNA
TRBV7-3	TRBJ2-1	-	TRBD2	CASSSGLAGAEQFF	TGTGCCAGCAGCTCGGGACTAGCGGGAGCTGAGCAGTTCTTC
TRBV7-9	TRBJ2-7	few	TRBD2	CASIQLAGKYEQYF	TGTGCCAGCATCCAACTAGCGGGGAAGTACGAGCAGTACTTC
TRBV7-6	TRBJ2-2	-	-	CASSLPGMVDTGELFF	TGTGCCAGCAGCTTACCCGGGATGGTAGATACCGGGGAGCTGTTTTTT
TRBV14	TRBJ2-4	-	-	CASSRGHTGAKNIQYF	TGTGCCAGCAGCCGGGGGCATACCGGCGCCAAAAACATTCAGTACTTC
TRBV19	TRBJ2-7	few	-	CASTSRYRDHEQYF	TGTGCCAGTACGTCCCGGTACCGGGATCACGAGCAGTACTTC
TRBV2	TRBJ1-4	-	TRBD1	CASSSDRGSLATNEKLFF	TGTGCCAGCAGCAGCGACAGGGGTTCACTAGCAACTAATGAAAAACTGTTTTTT
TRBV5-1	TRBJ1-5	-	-	CASSLEGPNQPQHF	TGCGCCAGCAGCTTGGAGGGTCCTAATCAGCCCCAGCATTTT
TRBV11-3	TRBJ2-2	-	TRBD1	CASSRNTGGVFAGELFF	TGTGCCAGCAGCCGTAACACAGGGGGCGTGTTCGCCGGGGAGCTGTTTTTT
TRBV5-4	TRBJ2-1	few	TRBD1	CASTGQPSDNEQFF	TGTGCCAGCACGGGACAGCCGTCCGACAATGAGCAGTTCTTC
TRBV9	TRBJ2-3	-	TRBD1	CAKPGLGGGTDTQYF	TGTGCCAAGCCGGGGCTAGGGGGCGGCACAGATACGCAGTATTTT
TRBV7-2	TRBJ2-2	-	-	CASSRTVNTGELFF	TGTGCCAGCAGCCGGACTGTGAACACCGGGGAGCTGTTTTTT
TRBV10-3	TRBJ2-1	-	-	CAISESKGKAGTERNEQFF	TGTGCCATCAGTGAGTCGAAGGGGAAGGCCGGGACTGAGCGAAATGAGCAGTTCTTC
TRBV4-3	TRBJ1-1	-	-	CASSHALGTNTEAFF	TGCGCCAGCAGCCATGCTCTCGGGACGAACACTGAAGCTTTCTTT
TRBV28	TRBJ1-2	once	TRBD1	CASTNYNLQGGEGGYTF	TGTGCCAGCACCAACTATAACCTACAGGGGGGTGAAGGAGGCTACACCTTC
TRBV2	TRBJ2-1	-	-	CASKSGQGNEQFF	TGTGCCAGCAAAAGCGGGCAGGGCAATGAGCAGTTCTTC
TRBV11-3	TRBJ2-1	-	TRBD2	CASSPGTSGGNNEQFF	TGTGCCAGCAGCCCGGGGACTAGCGGGGGTAACAATGAGCAGTTCTTC
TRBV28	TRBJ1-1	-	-	CASKEGGAGTEAFF	TGTGCCAGCAAAGAGGGGGGGGCTGGGACTGAAGCTTTCTTT
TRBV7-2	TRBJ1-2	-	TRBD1	CASSLDRGQGNGYTF	TGTGCCAGCAGCTTAGATCGGGGACAGGGGAATGGCTACACCTTC
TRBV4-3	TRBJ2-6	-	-	CASSQEWRASGANVLTF	TGCGCCAGCAGCCAAGAATGGAGGGCCTCTGGGGCCAACGTCCTGACTTTC
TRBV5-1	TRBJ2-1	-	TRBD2	CASSPGLAGVNEQFF	TGCGCCAGCAGCCCGGGACTAGCGGGAGTTAATGAGCAGTTCTTC
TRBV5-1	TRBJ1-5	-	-	CASSLATGLNQPQHF	TGCGCCAGCAGCTTGGCGACAGGTTTAAATCAGCCCCAGCATTTT
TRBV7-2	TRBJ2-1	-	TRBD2	CASSLESSGGKFF	TGTGCCAGCAGCTTAGAGTCCAGCGGGGGTAAGTTCTTC
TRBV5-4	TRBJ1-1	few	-	CASSLDRTVTEAFF	TGTGCCAGCAGCCTCGACCGGACGGTCACTGAAGCTTTCTTT
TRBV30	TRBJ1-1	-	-	CAWSRELVSEAFF	TGTGCCTGGAGCCGAGAGCTGGTATCTGAAGCTTTCTTT
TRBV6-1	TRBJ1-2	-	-	CASSPWAQGYTF	TGTGCCAGCAGCCCCTGGGCACAGGGCTACACCTTC
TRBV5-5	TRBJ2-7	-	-	CASSLGPLPGDEQYF	TGTGCCAGCAGCTTGGGACCCCTTCCTGGTGACGAGCAGTACTTC
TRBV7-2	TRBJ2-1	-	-	CASSPHQSGTELIF	TGTGCCAGCAGCCCTCACCAGTCCGGGACTGAGTTGATCTTC
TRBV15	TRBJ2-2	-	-	CATRAEFTGELFF	TGTGCCACAAGGGCCGAGTTCACCGGGGAGCTGTTTTTT
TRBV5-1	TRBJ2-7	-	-	CASSMNYEQYF	TGCGCCAGCAGCATGAACTACGAGCAGTACTTC
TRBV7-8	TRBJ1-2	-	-	CASSLDKVYGYTF	TGTGCCAGCAGCTTAGATAAAGTATATGGCTACACCTTC
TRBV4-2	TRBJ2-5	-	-	CASSQENQGRETQYF	TGTGCCAGCAGCCAAGAAAATCAAGGGAGGGAGACCCAGTACTTC
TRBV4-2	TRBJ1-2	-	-	CASSHQGHQAGYTF	TGTGCCAGCAGCCACCAAGGCCACCAGGCGGGCTACACCTTC
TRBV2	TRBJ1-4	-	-	CASSVGILKEKLFF	TGTGCCAGCAGTGTAGGGATCTTGAAGGAAAAACTGTTTTTT
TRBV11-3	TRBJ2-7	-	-	CASSQGGSYYEQYF	TGTGCCAGCAGCCAGGGGGGGTCCTACTACGAGCAGTACTTC
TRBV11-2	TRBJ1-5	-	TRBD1	CASREPGAGGTQPQHF	TGTGCCAGCAGAGAACCTGGGGCAGGGGGAACGCAGCCCCAGCATTTT
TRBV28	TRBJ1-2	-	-	CASSLEVNYGYTF	TGTGCCAGCAGTTTAGAGGTCAACTATGGCTACACCTTC
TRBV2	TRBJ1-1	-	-	CASSEQLGNTEAFF	TGTGCCAGCAGTGAACAGTTAGGGAACACTGAAGCTTTCTTT
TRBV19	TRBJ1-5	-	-	CASSISRGLNSNQPQHF	TGTGCCAGTAGTATATCCCGGGGCTTAAATAGCAATCAGCCCCAGCATTTT
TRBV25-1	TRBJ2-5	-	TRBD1	CASSPIGTGYEYF	TGTGCCAGCAGTCCAATAGGGACAGGGTACGAGTACTTC
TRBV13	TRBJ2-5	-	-	CASSTGHQMLETQYF	TGTGCCAGCAGCACAGGGCATCAAATGTTGGAGACCCAGTACTTC